A single sample is the source of the 22 T cell receptor beta chains below, sequenced in a study of shared clonotypes between healthy human individuals. The repertoire was sequenced with immunoSEQ multiplex PCR; TCRdb's copy has only in-frame clones and lacks some. The table lists about 110,000 clones, over 65% of them singletons. The source material was memory CD8+ T cells sorted from blood. Subset meaning: CD45RO+ cells pooled with CCR7-negative TemRA cells. The receptors were sampled from a woman aged 30 to 39 in good health.

The V gene is TRBV19, the J gene TRBJ1-2, with D hard to call. CDR3 length: 11 amino acids. CDR1 is LNHDA and CDR2 is SQIVND in the germline V gene (reference sequence). V dropped 7 bases and J dropped 5 bases, with 8 bases sitting between them. The CDR3 loop is CASTDEYGYTF. The CDR3, as DNA: TGTGCCAGTACCGATGAATATGGCTACACCTTC. Supplemented by reference TRBV19 and TRBJ1-2, the full variable domain reads DGGITQSPKYLFRKEGQNVTLSCEQNLNHDAMYWYRQDPGQGLRLIYYSQIVNDFQKGDIAEGYSVSREKKESFPLTVTSAQKNPTAFYLCASTDEYGYTFGSGTRLTVV.

The chain combines TRBV7-9 with TRBJ2-7, with D hard to call. CDR1 is SEHNR, CDR2 FQNEAQ, per germline (reference sequence). V lost 2 bases to trimming and J lost 2 bases, with 7 bases between them. The CDR3 consists of 13 residues. CDR3 bases: TGTGCCAGCAGCTTAAGGACGACCTACGAGCAGTACTTC. This translates into CASSLRTTYEQYF. Full variable domain (rest looked up from reference TRBV7-9 and TRBJ2-7): DTGVSQNPRHKITKRGQNVTFRCDPISEHNRLYWYRQTLGQGPEFLTYFQNEAQLEKSRLLSDRFSAERPKGSFSTLEIQRTEQGDSAMYLCASSLRTTYEQYFGPGTRLTVT.

This rearrangement joins TRBV2 to TRBJ1-3; 8 bases match TRBD1. CDR1 and CDR2 from the germline V gene are SNHLY and FYNNEI. V lost 6 bases and J lost 2; bases outside the gene matches: 0. This CDR3 has 13 residues. The CDR3 loop is CASSRGPGNTIYF. The CDR3 nucleotides read TGTGCCAGCAGCAGGGGGCCTGGAAACACCATATATTTT.

V is TRBV7-9 and J is TRBJ2-2, with D unclear. The ends were cut back, 4 bases at V and 8 bases at J, with 8 bases in the middle. The germline gives CDR1 SEHNR, CDR2 FQNEAQ (reference sequence). CDR3 size: 12 residues. The CDR3, as DNA: TGTGCCAGCAGCTCGCGTTGGGGGGAGCTGTTTTTT. This sequence encodes CASSSRWGELFF.

The V and J genes are TRBV4-1 and TRBJ2-3; 10 bases fit TRBD2. Germline V gene lookup returns CDR1 MGHRA and CDR2 YSYEKL. The CDR3 sequence is 14 residues long. V shed 1 base and J 5 bases; nucleotides not matched to a gene: 0. The CDR3 loop reads CASSQVAGGDTQYF. The CDR3 DNA sequence: TGCGCCAGCAGCCAAGTAGCGGGAGGAGATACGCAGTATTTT.

This chain connects TRBV29-1 to TRBJ2-7; 7 positions agree with TRBD2. The germline gives CDR1 SQVTM, CDR2 ANQGSEA. There are 12 residues in the CDR3. With 5 bases clipped from V and 6 bases from J, the junction kept 7 bases outside the gene matches. The CDR3 loop is CSVSAGDSEQYF. CDR3 sequence (DNA): TGCAGCGTTTCCGCGGGAGATTCCGAGCAGTACTTC.

The rearrangement joins TRBV28 to TRBJ2-7; D gene unclear. V lost 6 bases to trimming and J lost 6 bases, with 9 bases between them. The CDR3 length is 11 residues. Germline V gives CDR1 MDHEN, CDR2 SYDVKM. The CDR3 DNA is TGTGCCAGCAGGAATAGGGTCGAGCAGTACTTC. It encodes CASRNRVEQYF.

This clone has just one count. The chain is built from TRBV7-9 and TRBJ1-1; D remains ambiguous. V was cut by 5 bases and J by 1 base, with 8 bases left in between. Germline lookup yields CDR1 SEHNR and CDR2 FQNEAQ (reference sequence). There are 13 residues in the CDR3. CDR3 sequence reads: CASSRRRNTEAFF. The CDR3 nucleotides read TGTGCCAGCAGCCGGCGGAGGAACACTGAAGCTTTCTTT.

The CDR3: CASSLGLRGQGNTGELFF. The CDR3 coding sequence is TGCGCCAGCAGCTTGGGCCTGAGGGGACAGGGGAACACCGGGGAGCTGTTTTTT. The chain recombines TRBV5-1 with TRBJ2-2; 9 bases are a match to TRBD1. Trimming took 0 bases from V and 1 from J; bases not matched to a gene: 7. Germline CDR1 SGHRS, CDR2 YFSETQ. The CDR3 is made up of 18 amino acids.

The CDR3 protein is CASSFQLAGGPYEQYF. In DNA form, the CDR3 reads TGTGCCAGTAGTTTTCAATTAGCGGGAGGGCCATACGAGCAGTACTTC. This sequence joins TRBV19 and TRBJ2-7; 11 nucleotides align to TRBD2. Germline CDR1 reads LNHDA; CDR2 reads SQIVND (reference sequence). The CDR3 has 16 amino acids. V gave up 5 bases and J gave up 4 bases; unmatched junction bases: 10.

This clone came up many times. The CDR3, as DNA: TGTGCCAGCAGTGACTCTAGAAGAGGGGGCTACAATGAGCAGTTCTTC. Translated, it gives CASSDSRRGGYNEQFF. The rearrangement links TRBV6-4 to TRBJ2-1; D possibly corresponds to TRBD1 (6 bases). The CDR3 runs 16 residues. V gave up 0 bases and J gave up 3 bases, with 12 bases separating them. Germline V CDR1 and CDR2: MRHNA, SNTAGT.

This clone was recorded a few times. The rearrangement joins TRBV4-2 to TRBJ2-3; TRBD2 matches 9 bases. The CDR3 spans 15 residues. J lost 4 bases, V lost 0 bases, and 2 bases had no gene match. The germline V gene has CDR1 LGHNA and CDR2 YNFKEQ. CDR3 residues: CASSQDAGGPDTQYF. The CDR3 DNA follows: TGTGCCAGCAGCCAAGATGCGGGAGGGCCAGATACGCAGTATTTT.

The CDR3 nucleotides are TGTGCCAGTACCAGCGGACAGGCCTCAGATACGCAGTATTTT. Translating gives CASTSGQASDTQYF. The V call is TRBV19, the J call TRBJ2-3; 7 bases align to TRBD1. The CDR3 is made up of 14 amino acids. V trimming: 7 bases; J trimming: 4 bases; junction bases outside the gene matches: 8. The V gene's germline CDR1 is LNHDA and CDR2 SQIVND (reference sequence).

The chain is built from TRBV27 and TRBJ2-5, with no clear D. TRBJ2-7 explains the end of the DNA better; the J call may be wrong. Germline V gene sequence: CDR1 MNHEY, CDR2 SMNVEV (reference sequence). The CDR3 consists of 13 residues. CDR3 region: CASSAGFAYEQYF. The CDR3 DNA follows: TGTGCCAGCAGTGCAGGTTTTGCCTACGAGCAGTACTTC.

This clone was seen a single time. Additional DNA sequences in this sample encode the identical CDR3. The chain combines TRBV19 with TRBJ2-7, with 7 bases aligning to TRBD1. There are 14 residues in the CDR3. V trimming: 1 base; J trimming: 3 bases; junction bases outside the gene matches: 3. In germline, CDR1 is LNHDA, CDR2 SQIVND (reference sequence). The DNA of the CDR3 is TGTGCCAGTAGTATAGGACAGGGAAGCTACGAGCAGTACTTC. Its protein product is CASSIGQGSYEQYF. The variable domain in full, completed from reference TRBV19 and TRBJ2-7, reads DGGITQSPKYLFRKEGQNVTLSCEQNLNHDAMYWYRQDPGQGLRLIYYSQIVNDFQKGDIAEGYSVSREKKESFPLTVTSAQKNPTAFYLCASSIGQGSYEQYFGPGTRLTVT.

In this sample, this clone turned up a few times. The rearrangement links TRBV10-2 to TRBJ1-5; D not certain. This CDR3 has 16 residues. The germline V gene encodes CDR1 WSHSY and CDR2 SAAADI. With 5 bases removed from V and 0 bases from J, the gap between germline ends came to 14 bases. The CDR3 protein is CASSTVTEYSNQPQHF. CDR3 in DNA: TGCGCCAGCAGTACGGTAACGGAGTATAGCAATCAGCCCCAGCATTTT.

This clone came up a few times. The genes are TRBV2 and TRBJ1-5; TRBD1 might be the D (6 bases). The CDR3 is 15 amino acids. V shed 3 bases and J shed 9 bases, with 18 bases lying between them. The germline CDR1 and CDR2 sequences are SNHLY and FYNNEI. The chain's CDR3 is CASSDEGQGQRPQHF. DNA for the CDR3: TGTGCCAGCAGTGACGAGGGTCAGGGGCAGAGGCCCCAGCATTTT. Combining the CDR3 with reference TRBV2 and TRBJ1-5 gives the whole variable domain EPEVTQTPSHQVTQMGQEVILRCVPISNHLYFYWYRQILGQKVEFLVSFYNNEISEKSEIFDDQFSVERPDGSNFTLKIRSTKLEDSAMYFCASSDEGQGQRPQHFGDGTRLSIL.

Of note for this clone: Other nucleotide sequences in the sample specify the same CDR3. The chain joins TRBV7-2 to TRBJ2-7; TRBD1 agrees at 7 bases. The CDR3 consists of 14 residues. Germline V gene sequence: CDR1 SGHTA, CDR2 FQGNSA. After removal of 5 bases from V and 3 bases from J, the junction contained 7 bases not matched to a gene. This CDR3 reads CASSRQRDSYEQYF. The CDR3, as DNA: TGTGCCAGCAGCCGCCAACGGGACAGCTACGAGCAGTACTTC.

This clone showed up just once. The rearrangement links TRBV11-1 to TRBJ2-2; D not certain. V lost 5 bases to trimming and J lost 0 bases, with 10 bases between them. Looked up from germline, CDR1 is SGHAT and CDR2 is FQDESV (reference sequence). This CDR3 is built from 15 residues. The CDR3 sequence is CASSPDAANTGELFF. Written as DNA, the CDR3 is TGTGCCAGCAGCCCCGATGCCGCGAACACCGGGGAGCTGTTTTTT.

This clone was observed a few times. This chain uses TRBV5-1 with TRBJ2-1; D remains ambiguous. Germline V gives CDR1 SGHRS, CDR2 YFSETQ. The length of the CDR3 is 14 residues. Between the trimmed V and J ends, which lost 4 bases and 0 bases, there was a span of 8 bases. CDR3 DNA: TGCGCCAGCAGCGTCCAGAGCTCCTACAATGAGCAGTTCTTC. It is translated as CASSVQSSYNEQFF.

CDR3 in amino acids: CASSYRGPGANVLTF. CDR3 DNA: TGTGCCAGCAGTTACAGGGGGCCTGGGGCCAACGTCCTGACTTTC. The chain links TRBV2 to TRBJ2-6, with 9 bases matching TRBD1. Germline CDR1 reads SNHLY; CDR2 reads FYNNEI. The V and J ends lost 5 bases and 2 bases, in that order; junction bases with no gene match: 1. The CDR3 consists of 15 residues.

Comments on this clone: The junction and the germline gene differ at one end; a read error may be behind it. The chain uses TRBV19 and TRBJ2-2; no reliable D call. This CDR3 comprises 14 residues. Germline V lookup: CDR1 LNHDA, CDR2 SQIVND (reference sequence). Here the CDR3 DNA reads TGTGCCGGACGGGCTCGCGCGAATACCGGGGAGCTGTTTTTT. Protein: CAGRARANTGELFF. The full variable domain, with the rest looked up from reference TRBV19 and TRBJ2-2, is DGGITQSPKYLFRKEGQNVTLSCEQNLNHDAMYWYRQDPGQGLRLIYYSQIVNDFQKGDIAEGYSVSREKKESFPLTVTSAQKNPTAFYLCAGRARANTGELFFGEGSRLTVL.